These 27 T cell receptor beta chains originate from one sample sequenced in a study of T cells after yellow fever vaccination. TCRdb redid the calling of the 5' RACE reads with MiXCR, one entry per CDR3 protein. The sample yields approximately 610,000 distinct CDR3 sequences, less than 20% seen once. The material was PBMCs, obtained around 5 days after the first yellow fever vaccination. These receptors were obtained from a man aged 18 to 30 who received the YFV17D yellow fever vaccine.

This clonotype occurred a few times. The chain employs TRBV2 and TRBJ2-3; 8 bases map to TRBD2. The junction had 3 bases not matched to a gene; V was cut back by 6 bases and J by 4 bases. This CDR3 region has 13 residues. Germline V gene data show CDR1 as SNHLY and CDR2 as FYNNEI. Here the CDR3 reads CASSAAGADTQYF. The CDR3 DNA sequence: TGTGCCAGCAGCGCAGCGGGGGCAGATACGCAGTATTTT. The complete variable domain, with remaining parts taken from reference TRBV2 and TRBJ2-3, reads EPEVTQTPSHQVTQMGQEVILRCVPISNHLYFYWYRQILGQKVEFLVSFYNNEISEKSEIFDDQFSVERPDGSNFTLKIRSTKLEDSAMYFCASSAAGADTQYFGPGTRLTVL.

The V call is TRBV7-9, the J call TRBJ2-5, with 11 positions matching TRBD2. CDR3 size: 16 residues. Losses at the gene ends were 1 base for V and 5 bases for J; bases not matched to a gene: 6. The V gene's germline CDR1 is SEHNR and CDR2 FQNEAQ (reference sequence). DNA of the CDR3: TGTGCCAGCAGCTTAGATTTAGCGGGGGGGCCGGAGACCCAGTACTTC. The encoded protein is CASSLDLAGGPETQYF.

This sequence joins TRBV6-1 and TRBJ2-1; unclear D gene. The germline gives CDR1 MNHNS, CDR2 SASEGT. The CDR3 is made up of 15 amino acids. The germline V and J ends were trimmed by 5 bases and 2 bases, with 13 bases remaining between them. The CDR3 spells CASSPYLPPYNEQFF. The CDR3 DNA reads TGTGCCAGCAGTCCGTATCTCCCCCCCTACAATGAGCAGTTCTTC.

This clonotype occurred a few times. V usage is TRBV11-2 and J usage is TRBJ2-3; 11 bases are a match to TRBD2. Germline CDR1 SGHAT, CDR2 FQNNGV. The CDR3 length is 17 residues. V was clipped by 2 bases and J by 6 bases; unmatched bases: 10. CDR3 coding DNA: TGTGCCAGCAGCTTAAGGCCGGGGGTAGCGGGGGGGGATACGCAGTATTTT. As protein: CASSLRPGVAGGDTQYF.

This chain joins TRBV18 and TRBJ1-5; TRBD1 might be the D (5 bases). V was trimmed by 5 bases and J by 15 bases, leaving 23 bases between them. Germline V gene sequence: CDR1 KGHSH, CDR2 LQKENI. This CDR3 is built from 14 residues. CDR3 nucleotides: TGTGCCAGCTCATCCACCGAAAAAGGGGCCCGTCGGCATTTT. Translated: CASSSTEKGARRHF.

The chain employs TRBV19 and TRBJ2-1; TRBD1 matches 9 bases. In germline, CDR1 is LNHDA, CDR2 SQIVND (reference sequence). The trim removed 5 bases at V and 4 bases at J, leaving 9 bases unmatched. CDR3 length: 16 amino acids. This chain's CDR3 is CASSAPGTGRYNEQFF. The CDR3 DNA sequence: TGTGCCAGTAGTGCTCCCGGGACAGGGAGATACAATGAGCAGTTCTTC.

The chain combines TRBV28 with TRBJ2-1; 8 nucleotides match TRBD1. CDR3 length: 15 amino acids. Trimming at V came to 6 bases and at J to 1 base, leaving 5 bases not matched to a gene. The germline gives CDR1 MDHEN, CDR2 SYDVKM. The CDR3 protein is CASSHRGISYNEQFF. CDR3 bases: TGTGCCAGCAGCCACAGGGGGATATCCTACAATGAGCAGTTCTTC.

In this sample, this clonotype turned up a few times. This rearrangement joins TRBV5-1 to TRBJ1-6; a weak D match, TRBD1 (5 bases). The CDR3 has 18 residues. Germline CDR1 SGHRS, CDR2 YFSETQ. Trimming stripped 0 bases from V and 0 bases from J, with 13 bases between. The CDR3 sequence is CASSLGGLLSSYNSPLHF. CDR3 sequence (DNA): TGCGCCAGCAGCTTGGGGGGCCTCTTAAGCTCCTATAATTCACCCCTCCACTTT.

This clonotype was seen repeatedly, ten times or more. This CDR3 reads CASSLTGAHGPQHF. The CDR3 DNA reads as TGTGCCAGTAGTTTGACAGGTGCTCACGGGCCCCAGCATTTT. The chain is built from TRBV19 and TRBJ1-5, with D maybe TRBD1 (6 bases). With 5 bases removed from V and 9 bases from J, the gap between germline ends came to 17 bases. CDR3 length: 14 amino acids. Per germline, CDR1 LNHDA and CDR2 SQIVND (reference sequence).

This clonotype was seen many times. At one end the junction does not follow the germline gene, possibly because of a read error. The CDR3 DNA follows: TGTGCCAGCAGCTTAGGAGCTAGCACAGATACGCAGTATTTT. Protein product: CASSLGASTDTQYF. The gene calls are TRBV5-1 and TRBJ2-3; D gene unclear. Germline V lookup: CDR1 SGHRS, CDR2 YFSETQ. This CDR3 has 14 residues.

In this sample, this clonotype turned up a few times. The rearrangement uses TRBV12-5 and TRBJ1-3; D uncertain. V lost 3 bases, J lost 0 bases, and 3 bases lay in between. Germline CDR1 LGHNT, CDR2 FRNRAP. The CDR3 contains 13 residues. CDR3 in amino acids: CASGLSSGNTIYF. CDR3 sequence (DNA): TGTGCTAGTGGTTTAAGCTCTGGAAACACCATATATTTT.

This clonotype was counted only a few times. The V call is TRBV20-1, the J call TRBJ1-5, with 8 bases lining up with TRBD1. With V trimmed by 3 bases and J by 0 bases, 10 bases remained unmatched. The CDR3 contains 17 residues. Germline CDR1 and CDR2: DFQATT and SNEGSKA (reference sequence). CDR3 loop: CSASQGALSDSNQPQHF. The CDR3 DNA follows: TGCAGTGCTAGCCAGGGGGCCTTATCGGATAGCAATCAGCCCCAGCATTTT.

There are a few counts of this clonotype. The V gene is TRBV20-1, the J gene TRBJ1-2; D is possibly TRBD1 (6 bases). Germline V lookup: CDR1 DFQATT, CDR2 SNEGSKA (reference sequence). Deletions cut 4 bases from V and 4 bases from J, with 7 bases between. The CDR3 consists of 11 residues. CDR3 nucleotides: TGCAGTGCTATGGACAGCTATGGCTACACCTTC. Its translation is CSAMDSYGYTF.

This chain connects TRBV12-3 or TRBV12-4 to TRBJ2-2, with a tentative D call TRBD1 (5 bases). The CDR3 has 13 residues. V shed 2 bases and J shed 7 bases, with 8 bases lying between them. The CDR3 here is CASSLQGFGELFF. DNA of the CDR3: TGTGCCAGCAGTTTACAGGGTTTCGGGGAGCTGTTTTTT.

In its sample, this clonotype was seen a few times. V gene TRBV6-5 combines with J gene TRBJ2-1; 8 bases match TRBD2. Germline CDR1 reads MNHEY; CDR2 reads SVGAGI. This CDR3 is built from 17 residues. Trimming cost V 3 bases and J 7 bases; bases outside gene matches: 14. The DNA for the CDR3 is TGTGCCAGCAGTTATCGGGTGGACGGGACTAGTGTGAATGAGCAGTTCTTC. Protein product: CASSYRVDGTSVNEQFF.

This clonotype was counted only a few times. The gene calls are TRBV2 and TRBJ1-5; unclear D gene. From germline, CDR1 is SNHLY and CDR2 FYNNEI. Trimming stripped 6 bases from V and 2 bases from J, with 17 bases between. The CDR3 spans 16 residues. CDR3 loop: CASSAPRADGNQPQHF. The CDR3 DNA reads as TGTGCCAGCAGCGCCCCGAGAGCTGATGGCAATCAGCCCCAGCATTTT.

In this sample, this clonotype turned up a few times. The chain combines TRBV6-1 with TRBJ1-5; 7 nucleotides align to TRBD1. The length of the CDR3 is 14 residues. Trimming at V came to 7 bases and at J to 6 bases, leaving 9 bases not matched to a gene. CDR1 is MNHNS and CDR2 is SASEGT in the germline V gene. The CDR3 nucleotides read TGTGCCAGCAAATCGAAGGGGGCTGGTCAGCCCCAGCATTTT. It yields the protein CASKSKGAGQPQHF.

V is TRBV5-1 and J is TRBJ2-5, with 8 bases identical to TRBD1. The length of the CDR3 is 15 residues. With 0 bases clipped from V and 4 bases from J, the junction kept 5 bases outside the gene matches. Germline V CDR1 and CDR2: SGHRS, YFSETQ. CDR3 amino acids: CASSLANDRGETQYF. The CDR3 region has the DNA TGCGCCAGCAGCTTGGCCAACGACAGGGGAGAGACCCAGTACTTC.

This CDR3 reads CASGTWDLPYEQYF. The CDR3 nucleotides read TGTGCCAGCGGGACTTGGGACTTGCCCTACGAGCAGTACTTC. V gene TRBV6-1 combines with J gene TRBJ2-7, with D perhaps TRBD2 (6 bases). Germline V gene data show CDR1 as MNHNS and CDR2 as SASEGT. Between the trimmed V and J ends, which lost 8 bases and 2 bases, there was a span of 16 bases. The CDR3 covers 14 residues.

The CDR3 here is CASRPTGIQGHYGYTF. Here the CDR3 DNA reads TGTGCCAGCAGACCGACAGGGATCCAAGGGCACTATGGCTACACCTTC. V and J are TRBV25-1 and TRBJ1-2; 7 bases fit TRBD1. Trimming cost V 6 bases and J 3 bases; bases outside gene matches: 13. Germline CDR1 is MGHDK and CDR2 is SYGVNS. This CDR3 contains 16 residues.

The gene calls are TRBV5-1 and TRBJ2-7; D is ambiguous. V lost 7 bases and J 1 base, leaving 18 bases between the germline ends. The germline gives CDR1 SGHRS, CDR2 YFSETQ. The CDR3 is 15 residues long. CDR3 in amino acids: CASAPAVSRSYEQYF. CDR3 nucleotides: TGCGCCAGCGCGCCTGCGGTGTCCCGTTCCTACGAGCAGTACTTC.

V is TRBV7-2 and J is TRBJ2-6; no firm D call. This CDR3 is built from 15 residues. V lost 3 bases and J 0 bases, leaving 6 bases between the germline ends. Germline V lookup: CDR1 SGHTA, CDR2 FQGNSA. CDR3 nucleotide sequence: TGTGCCAGCAGCTTTCCCAACTCTGGGGCCAACGTCCTGACTTTC. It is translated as CASSFPNSGANVLTF.

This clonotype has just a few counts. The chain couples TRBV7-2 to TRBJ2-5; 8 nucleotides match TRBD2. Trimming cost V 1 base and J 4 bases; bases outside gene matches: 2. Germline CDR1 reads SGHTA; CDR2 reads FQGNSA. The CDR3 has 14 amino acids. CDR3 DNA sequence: TGTGCCAGCAGCTTAGGGACTAGCAGAGAGACCCAGTACTTC. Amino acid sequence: CASSLGTSRETQYF.

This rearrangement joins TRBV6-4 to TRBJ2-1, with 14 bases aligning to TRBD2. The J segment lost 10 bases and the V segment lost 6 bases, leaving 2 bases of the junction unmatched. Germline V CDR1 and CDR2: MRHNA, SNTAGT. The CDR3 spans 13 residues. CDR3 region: CASRGLAGEEQFF. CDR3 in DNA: TGTGCCAGCAGGGGACTAGCGGGGGAAGAGCAGTTCTTC.

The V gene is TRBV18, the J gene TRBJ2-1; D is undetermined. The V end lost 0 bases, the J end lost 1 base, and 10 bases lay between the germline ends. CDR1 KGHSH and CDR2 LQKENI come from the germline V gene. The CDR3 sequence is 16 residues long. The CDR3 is CASSPPRQTSYNEQFF. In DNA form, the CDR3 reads TGTGCCAGCTCACCACCGCGGCAGACTTCCTACAATGAGCAGTTCTTC.

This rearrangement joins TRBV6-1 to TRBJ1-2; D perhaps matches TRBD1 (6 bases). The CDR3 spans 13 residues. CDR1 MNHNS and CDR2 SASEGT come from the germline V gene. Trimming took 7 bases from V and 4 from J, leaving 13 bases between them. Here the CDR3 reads CASKIRGGYGYTF. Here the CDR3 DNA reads TGTGCCAGCAAGATCAGGGGTGGCTATGGCTACACCTTC.

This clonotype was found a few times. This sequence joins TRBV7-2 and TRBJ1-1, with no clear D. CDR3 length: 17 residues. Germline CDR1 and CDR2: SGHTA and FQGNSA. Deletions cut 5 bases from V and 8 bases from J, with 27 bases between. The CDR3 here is CASSAFWMPPSTVEAFF. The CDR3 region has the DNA TGTGCCAGCAGCGCTTTTTGGATGCCCCCCTCTACGGTAGAAGCTTTCTTT.